This passage covers 26 T cell receptor beta chains from one sample sequenced in a study of cytomegalovirus exposure and HLA in healthy donors (dated by TCRdb to 2016 to 2017). The library was produced with the immunoSEQ multiplex PCR assay. The multiplex PCR relied on a mix of 60 forward primers for TCR Vbeta segments and 13 reverse primers for TCR Jbeta segments. Drawn from immuneACCESS, this table holds only the in-frame rearrangements with V and J called that TCRdb kept. Clones are partly lost; checked studies trace under half to an unresolved V gene and leave the rest unexplained. This sample gives some 200,000 clones in total; roughly four fifths of them show up just once. The ten largest make up 0.22% of the sample. The sample was PBMCs. These receptor sequences come from a girl aged 2-10 years in good health and CMV-seronegative.

The V call is TRBV5-6, the J call TRBJ1-1; 8 bases are shared with TRBD1. The germline gives CDR1 SGHDT, CDR2 YYEEEE. The CDR3 runs 13 residues. After removal of 4 bases from V and 5 bases from J, the junction contained 4 bases not matched to a gene. The CDR3 coding sequence is TGTGCCAGCAGCCTACAGGGGGGAACTGAAGCTTTCTTT. Encoded protein: CASSLQGGTEAFF.

The V gene is TRBV7-6, the J gene TRBJ2-7; D unresolved. The CDR3 runs 14 residues. V gave up 5 bases and J gave up 6 bases, with 17 bases separating them. The germline gives CDR1 SGHVS, CDR2 FNYEAQ. The CDR3 sequence is CASSQTPPIGEQYF. The DNA for the CDR3 is TGTGCCAGCAGCCAAACTCCCCCCATCGGCGAGCAGTACTTC. Based on the CDR3 plus reference TRBV7-6 and TRBJ2-7, the full variable domain is GAGVSQSPRYKVTKRGQDVALRCDPISGHVSLYWYRQALGQGPEFLTYFNYEAQQDKSGLPNDRFSAERPEGSISTLTIQRTEQRDSAMYRCASSQTPPIGEQYFGPGTRLTVT.

J is TRBJ2-1 and V is TRBV19; no firm D call. The germline gives CDR1 LNHDA, CDR2 SQIVND (reference sequence). The CDR3 totals 13 residues. The V end lost 1 base, the J end lost 8 bases, and 9 bases lay between the germline ends. The CDR3 DNA is TGTGCCAGTAGTATAGGGGCGACGGATGAGCAGTTCTTC. Its protein is CASSIGATDEQFF. Variable domain in full (rest from reference TRBV19 and TRBJ2-1): DGGITQSPKYLFRKEGQNVTLSCEQNLNHDAMYWYRQDPGQGLRLIYYSQIVNDFQKGDIAEGYSVSREKKESFPLTVTSAQKNPTAFYLCASSIGATDEQFFGPGTRLTVL.

V is TRBV11-1 and J is TRBJ2-7; 12 bases agree with TRBD2. Germline-derived CDR1 and CDR2 are SGHAT and FQDESV (reference sequence). The CDR3 is made up of 13 amino acids. The V gene end was trimmed by 5 bases and the J gene end by 10 bases; junction bases not matched to a gene: 6. The chain's CDR3 is CASSTTSGSNQYF. In nucleotides, the CDR3 is TGTGCCAGCAGCACGACTAGCGGGAGCAATCAGTACTTC.

The chain uses TRBV30 and TRBJ2-5; TRBD1 agrees at 7 bases. The V and J ends lost 4 bases and 5 bases, in that order; junction bases with no gene match: 13. The germline V gene has CDR1 GTSNPN and CDR2 SVGIG (reference sequence). The CDR3 totals 15 residues. This chain's CDR3 is CAWIREGASTETQYF. CDR3 bases: TGTGCCTGGATCAGAGAGGGGGCGTCTACGGAGACCCAGTACTTC.

The V call is TRBV19, the J call TRBJ2-5; weak D call: TRBD2 (7 bases). V lost 2 bases, J lost 11 bases, and 27 bases lay in between. Looked up from germline, CDR1 is LNHDA and CDR2 is SQIVND (reference sequence). This CDR3 has 17 residues. The CDR3 DNA reads as TGTGCCAGTAGTATAAAACACGGGACATCTATAAGGCGGGAGCAGTACTTC. It yields the protein CASSIKHGTSIRREQYF.

This chain uses TRBV12-5 with TRBJ1-1; maybe TRBD1 (6 bases). Germline loops: CDR1 LGHNT, CDR2 FRNRAP. Trimming cost V 1 base and J 3 bases, with 12 bases left between them. The CDR3 runs to 15 residues. The CDR3 protein is CASGLGQGGYTEAFF. CDR3 nucleotides: TGTGCTAGTGGTTTGGGCCAAGGGGGTTACACTGAAGCTTTCTTT.

The table lists this clone with a few counts. The chain is built from TRBV9 and TRBJ2-1, with D possibly matching TRBD2 (6 bases). The germline gives CDR1 SGDLS, CDR2 YYNGEE. The CDR3 consists of 15 residues. V shed 4 bases and J shed 8 bases, with 19 bases lying between them. CDR3 bases: TGTGCCAGCAGCAGTGGAGGTTGGGGGGTCGATGAGCAGTTCTTC. This encodes CASSSGGWGVDEQFF. Drawing the rest from reference TRBV9 and TRBJ2-1, the complete variable domain is DSGVTQTPKHLITATGQRVTLRCSPRSGDLSVYWYQQSLDQGLQFLIQYYNGEERAKGNILERFSAQQFPDLHSELNLSSLELGDSALYFCASSSGGWGVDEQFFGPGTRLTVL.

As DNA, the CDR3 is TGTGCCAGCAGTGACCCACTAGCAGTGTACGAGCAGTACTTC. Residues: CASSDPLAVYEQYF. The chain carries TRBV2 and TRBJ2-7; D is possibly TRBD2 (6 bases). Trimming stripped 3 bases from V and 4 bases from J, with 13 bases between. The CDR3 contains 14 residues. Germline V lookup: CDR1 SNHLY, CDR2 FYNNEI.

This clone was seen more than once but under ten times. The gene calls are TRBV11-1 and TRBJ1-6; 10 nucleotides agree with TRBD1. CDR3 length: 15 amino acids. The germline CDR1 and CDR2 sequences are SGHAT and FQDESV (reference sequence). With 3 bases clipped from V and 10 bases from J, the junction kept 6 bases outside the gene matches. This chain's CDR3 is CASSFGGQGDSPLHF. CDR3 sequence (DNA): TGTGCCAGCAGCTTCGGAGGACAGGGGGACTCACCCCTCCACTTT.

This chain links TRBV4-1 with TRBJ1-4, with a weak D call TRBD1 (5 bases). With 4 bases removed from V and 5 bases from J, the gap between germline ends came to 23 bases. The CDR3 consists of 18 residues. CDR1 MGHRA and CDR2 YSYEKL come from the germline V gene. The CDR3 region has the DNA TGCGCCAGCAGCCTCCAGATCAGTTTCCAGCCAGGGAATGAAAAACTGTTTTTT. It yields the protein CASSLQISFQPGNEKLFF.

This chain links TRBV6-8 with TRBJ2-1; no clear D gene. The CDR3 extends over 18 amino acids. Germline-derived CDR1 and CDR2 are MNHGY and SAAAGT. Trimming shortened V by 0 bases and J by 0 bases, and 15 bases separated the two germline ends. The CDR3 DNA follows: TGTGCCAGCAGTTACTCTAGTGTGAGCGAAAGCTCCTACAATGAGCAGTTCTTC. This codes for CASSYSSVSESSYNEQFF.

In this sample, this clone turned up a few times. The chain recombines TRBV4-2 with TRBJ2-1; tentative D call: TRBD2 (5 bases). Deletions cut 5 bases from V and 6 bases from J, with 8 bases between. Germline V gene lookup returns CDR1 LGHNA and CDR2 YNFKEQ. The CDR3 is 12 residues long. CDR3 region: CASSYTSNEQFF. CDR3 DNA sequence: TGTGCCAGCAGCTACACTAGCAATGAGCAGTTCTTC.

The chain links TRBV4-1 to TRBJ2-1, with D tentatively TRBD2 (6 bases). Per the germline V gene, CDR1 is MGHRA and CDR2 is YSYEKL. V lost 1 base and J lost 4, with 11 bases in between. The CDR3 spans 15 residues. The CDR3 coding sequence is TGCGCCAGCAGCCAAGGGCGGGACGTATACAATGAGCAGTTCTTC. Translation gives CASSQGRDVYNEQFF.

This clone was counted between two and nine times. The chain is built from TRBV6-6 and TRBJ2-5; 11 bases fit TRBD2. Germline lookup yields CDR1 MNHNY and CDR2 SVGAGI (reference sequence). This CDR3 has 13 residues. The trim removed 4 bases at V and 5 bases at J, leaving 0 bases unmatched. Here the CDR3 reads CASSSSGRETQYF. The CDR3 nucleotides are TGTGCCAGCAGTTCTAGCGGGAGGGAGACCCAGTACTTC.

For this clone: In the same sample, other DNA sequences code for this CDR3. The V gene is TRBV6-1, the J gene TRBJ1-5, with 8 bases matching TRBD1. CDR1 MNHNS and CDR2 SASEGT come from the germline V gene. The CDR3 covers 13 residues. Losses at the gene ends were 8 bases for V and 5 bases for J; bases not matched to a gene: 5. The chain's CDR3 is CASGGQVDQPQHF. CDR3 nucleotides: TGTGCCAGCGGGGGACAGGTAGATCAGCCCCAGCATTTT.

This clone came up once. This chain uses TRBV7-3 with TRBJ2-2, with TRBD2 identical over 9 bases. V gave up 5 bases and J gave up 4 bases; unmatched junction bases: 5. Germline lookup yields CDR1 SGHTA and CDR2 FQGTGA. The CDR3 extends over 15 amino acids. CDR3 nucleotides: TGTGCCAGCAGCGCGGGGGGGCTCGGCACCGGGGAGCTGTTTTTT. Its protein product is CASSAGGLGTGELFF. Full variable domain (missing parts from reference TRBV7-3 and TRBJ2-2): GAGVSQTPSNKVTEKGKYVELRCDPISGHTALYWYRQSLGQGPEFLIYFQGTGAADDSGLPNDRFFAVRPEGSVSTLKIQRTERGDSAVYLCASSAGGLGTGELFFGEGSRLTVL.

The V call is TRBV6-5, the J call TRBJ1-5; 8 bases align to TRBD1. J lost 4 bases, V lost 9 bases, and 5 bases had no gene match. CDR1 is MNHEY and CDR2 is SVGAGI in the germline V gene. This CDR3 has 13 residues. The CDR3 protein is CASRTGRNQPQHF. The DNA of the CDR3 is TGTGCCAGTAGGACAGGGAGGAATCAGCCCCAGCATTTT.

J is TRBJ2-1 and V is TRBV18; D not certain. Germline CDR1 is KGHSH and CDR2 is LQKENI. The length of the CDR3 is 14 residues. Trimming shortened V by 1 base and J by 5 bases, and 9 bases separated the two germline ends. CDR3 residues: CASSPLHLDNEQFF. CDR3 sequence (DNA): TGTGCCAGCTCACCACTTCATCTAGACAATGAGCAGTTCTTC.

The chain uses TRBV11-3 and TRBJ2-1, with TRBD1 identical over 7 bases. The length of the CDR3 is 16 residues. V shed 4 bases, J shed 4 bases, and the junction held 10 bases outside the gene matches. Looked up from germline, CDR1 is SGHNT and CDR2 is YENEEA. CDR3 in DNA: TGTGCCAGCAGCTCGAACCGGGACAGAGTTTACAATGAGCAGTTCTTC. Protein: CASSSNRDRVYNEQFF.

This chain joins TRBV27 and TRBJ2-7; 7 nucleotides align to TRBD2. J gave up 2 bases and V 7 bases, and 5 bases lay outside the gene matches. The CDR3 consists of 13 residues. Germline CDR1 MNHEY, CDR2 SMNVEV (reference sequence). The CDR3 sequence: CASKTGGPYEQYF. CDR3 nucleotide sequence: TGTGCCAGCAAGACGGGGGGACCCTACGAGCAGTACTTC.

CDR3 nucleotides: TGTGCCAGCAGTGAGACAGGGAGGTTCGGTACTGAAGCTTTCTTT. Translating gives CASSETGRFGTEAFF. The J gene is TRBJ1-1, the V gene TRBV2, with 7 bases fitting TRBD1. The length of the CDR3 is 15 residues. The germline gives CDR1 SNHLY, CDR2 FYNNEI. V lost 3 bases and J lost 5; bases outside the gene matches: 9.

The rearrangement uses TRBV7-9 and TRBJ2-1; D perhaps matches TRBD2 (6 bases). This CDR3 is 13 amino acids long. Trimming shortened V by 6 bases and J by 6 bases, and 12 bases separated the two germline ends. From germline, CDR1 is SEHNR and CDR2 FQNEAQ (reference sequence). This CDR3 is CASRAGNPNEQFF. For the CDR3, the DNA is TGTGCCAGCAGGGCGGGGAATCCCAATGAGCAGTTCTTC.

This clone was detected only once. This chain connects TRBV7-2 to TRBJ2-1, with 14 bases aligning to TRBD2. Germline CDR1 is SGHTA and CDR2 is FQGNSA. The CDR3 spans 18 residues. The ends lost 4 bases at V and 5 bases at J; junction bases unmatched: 10. CDR3 protein: CASSSLRLAGGLHNEQFF. CDR3 DNA sequence: TGTGCCAGCAGCTCCCTAAGACTAGCGGGGGGGTTACACAATGAGCAGTTCTTC.

This sequence joins TRBV7-9 and TRBJ1-4; TRBD1 matches at 7 bases. Germline CDR1 is SEHNR and CDR2 is FQNEAQ (reference sequence). Trimming removed 4 bases from V and 5 bases from J; junction bases left unmatched: 4. There are 14 residues in the CDR3. The CDR3, as DNA: TGTGCCAGCAGCTGGGACAGACTGAATGAAAAACTGTTTTTT. It codes for CASSWDRLNEKLFF.

The chain joins TRBV7-9 to TRBJ2-7; 7 bases map to TRBD2. This CDR3 is built from 14 residues. Germline trimming cut 3 bases from V and 3 bases from J; bases unmatched to any gene: 5. Germline V lookup: CDR1 SEHNR, CDR2 FQNEAQ (reference sequence). CDR3 nucleotide sequence: TGTGCCAGCAGCTTTGCGGGAGCCCTCTACGAGCAGTACTTC. Protein product: CASSFAGALYEQYF.